A selection of T cell receptor beta chains follows, all from one sample in a study of OX40 agonist ivuxolimab in advanced cancers. Sequenced by immunoSEQ multiplex PCR; TCRdb stores in-frame clones only, minus some. The sample consists of around 69,000 clones, 88% of them appearing once. Sequenced here: CD4+ or CD8+ T cells sorted from blood, sampled in a trial of the OX40 agonist ivuxolimab. These receptors came from an adult with an advanced solid tumor such as melanoma, head and neck, liver or kidney cancer. Both conserved end residues are part of each CDR3. D genes are given only for firm matches. Some rows mark clone size as missing; the rest say once, few, many or name a class of expanded clone.

>NA|TRBV9|NA|13|TRBJ1-3
CASSRGDGNTIYF
TGTGCCAGCAGCAGGGGGGATGGAAACACCATATATTTT
>NA|TRBV20-1|NA|11|TRBJ1-2
CSARDTGGYTF
TGCAGTGCTAGAGATACCGGGGGCTACACCTTC
>NA|TRBV5-1|TRBD2|16|TRBJ2-1
CASSLGGTSGYNEQFF
TGCGCCAGCAGCTTGGGTGGGACTAGCGGTTACAATGAGCAGTTCTTC
>NA|TRBV2|NA|14|TRBJ2-5
CASSGAIAVKTQYF
TGTGCCAGCAGTGGGGCTATCGCCGTGAAGACCCAGTACTTC
>NA|TRBV6-1|NA|12|TRBJ1-5
CATRQVNQPQHF
TGTGCCACCAGACAGGTCAATCAGCCCCAGCATTTT
>NA|TRBV7-9|NA|17|TRBJ2-3
CASSSRPAPMGADTQYF
TGTGCCAGCAGCTCCAGACCGGCCCCAATGGGGGCAGATACGCAGTATTTT
>NA|TRBV19|NA|14|TRBJ2-7
CASSIAAARNEQYF
TGTGCCAGTAGTATAGCGGCAGCCCGTAACGAGCAGTACTTC
>NA|TRBV18|NA|15|TRBJ2-7
CASSPQGWGSYEQYF
TGTGCCAGCTCACCTCAGGGGTGGGGATCCTACGAGCAGTACTTC
>NA|TRBV7-8|TRBD2|14|TRBJ2-3
CASSVAGSADTQYF
TGTGCCAGCAGCGTAGCGGGGAGCGCAGATACGCAGTATTTT
>NA|TRBV7-9|NA|14|TRBJ2-7
CASGQSAGAGEQYF
TGTGCCAGCGGCCAGTCGGCAGGGGCAGGGGAGCAGTACTTC
>NA|TRBV11-3|TRBD2|17|TRBJ2-2
CASSLGWPAGDTGELFF
TGTGCCAGCAGCTTAGGGTGGCCAGCGGGAGACACCGGGGAGCTGTTTTTT
>NA|TRBV18|NA|14|TRBJ2-7
CASSPVDEHYEQYF
TGTGCCAGCTCACCGGTTGATGAGCATTACGAGCAGTACTTC
>NA|TRBV5-4|NA|11|TRBJ2-3
CASEVRGTQYF
TGTGCCAGTGAAGTTCGGGGTACGCAGTATTTT
>NA|TRBV5-4|NA|14|TRBJ1-1
CASSLAHGVTEAFF
TGTGCCAGCAGCTTGGCCCATGGGGTGACTGAAGCTTTCTTT
>NA|TRBV9|TRBD1|15|TRBJ2-7
CASSPSPQGAGEQYF
TGTGCCAGCAGCCCTTCACCACAGGGGGCGGGGGAGCAGTACTTC
>many|TRBV5-1|NA|13|TRBJ2-5
CASSLPGEETQYF
TGCGCCAGCAGCTTGCCAGGCGAAGAGACCCAGTACTTC
>NA|TRBV28|NA|14|TRBJ1-3
CARSTLLSGNTIYF
TGTGCCAGGTCGACACTTTTGTCTGGAAACACCATATATTTT
>NA|TRBV11-2|NA|16|TRBJ2-6
CASSPLGGTGANVLTF
TGTGCCAGCAGCCCCCTAGGAGGGACTGGGGCCAACGTCCTGACTTTC
>NA|TRBV7-9|NA|16|TRBJ2-5
CASSTPLQGTGETQYF
TGTGCCAGCAGCACCCCCCTGCAGGGTACAGGGGAGACCCAGTACTTC
>few|TRBV5-5|NA|13|TRBJ2-4
CASSDYQRDIQYF
TGTGCCAGCAGCGACTATCAGAGGGACATTCAGTACTTC
>NA|TRBV2|NA|15|TRBJ1-2
CASSLLLRDPGGYTF
TGTGCCAGCAGTTTATTACTCCGGGACCCCGGTGGCTACACCTTC
>NA|TRBV6-6|NA|16|TRBJ1-5
CASSYGRAVSNQPQHF
TGTGCCAGCAGTTACGGTAGGGCAGTTAGCAATCAGCCCCAGCATTTT
>NA|TRBV6-5|NA|10|TRBJ1-4
CASRGYALFF
TGTGCCAGCAGGGGATATGCACTGTTTTTT
>NA|TRBV7-9|NA|16|TRBJ2-2
CASSFLGTKNTGELFF
TGTGCCAGCAGCTTTCTCGGGACGAAGAACACCGGGGAGCTGTTTTTT
>NA|TRBV9|NA|14|TRBJ1-6
CASSPGVGLSPLHF
TGTGCCAGCAGCCCAGGGGTTGGGCTTAGTCCCCTCCACTTT
>NA|TRBV28|TRBD2|15|TRBJ2-1
CASSSPSGGNNEQFF
TGTGCCAGCAGTTCCCCTAGCGGGGGGAACAATGAGCAGTTCTTC
>NA|TRBV6-6|TRBD1|14|TRBJ1-6
CASSPRTGDSPLHF
TGTGCCAGCAGTCCCCGGACAGGGGATTCACCCCTCCACTTT
>NA|TRBV2|NA|12|TRBJ2-2
CASRLGEGELFF
TGTGCCAGCCGACTAGGAGAGGGGGAGCTGTTTTTT
>NA|TRBV10-2|NA|11|TRBJ2-1
CASSESGLQFF
TGCGCCAGCAGTGAGTCGGGACTTCAGTTCTTC
>NA|TRBV27|NA|14|TRBJ1-5
CASSLSNQGQPQHF
TGTGCCAGCAGTTTAAGCAATCAGGGTCAGCCCCAGCATTTT
>NA|TRBV2|TRBD1|15|TRBJ1-2
CASSARTGLNYGYTF
TGTGCCAGCAGTGCTCGGACAGGGCTGAACTATGGCTACACCTTC
>NA|TRBV30|NA|12|TRBJ1-4
CAWSVWDEKLFF
TGTGCCTGGAGTGTATGGGATGAAAAACTGTTTTTT
>once|TRBV7-9|TRBD1|14|TRBJ2-1
CASSFWDRVGEQFF
TGTGCCAGCAGCTTCTGGGACAGGGTGGGGGAGCAGTTCTTC
>NA|TRBV7-9|TRBD2|17|TRBJ2-1
CASSPRASGGAYNEQFF
TGTGCCAGCAGCCCCCGGGCTAGCGGGGGGGCCTACAATGAGCAGTTCTTC
>NA|TRBV10-1|TRBD1|17|TRBJ1-1
CASSDDRVIETCTEAFF
TGCGCCAGCAGTGACGACAGGGTCATCGAGACCTGCACTGAAGCTTTCTTT
>NA|TRBV7-9|TRBD1|16|TRBJ1-1
CASSLPQTGFNTEAFF
TGTGCCAGTAGCTTACCCCAGACAGGGTTTAACACTGAAGCTTTCTTT
>NA|TRBV7-6|TRBD1|13|TRBJ2-4
CASSLGTGAIQYF
TGTGCCAGCAGCCTTGGGACAGGAGCAATTCAGTACTTC
>NA|TRBV5-8|TRBD1|17|TRBJ1-1
CASSLQLGQGQGTEAFF
TGTGCCAGCAGCCTCCAGCTCGGACAGGGACAGGGCACTGAAGCTTTCTTT